This T cell receptor beta chain was identified in a study of cytomegalovirus exposure and HLA in healthy donors. On this clone: The antigen is undetermined.

Study-level points and caveats: Some V segments could not be told apart, so they were left out, TRBV6-2 and TRBV6-3 among them.

The study ran its PCR with 60 Vbeta and 13 Jbeta primers. TCRdb's table, derived via immunoSEQ multiplex PCR, lists solely in-frame clones and lacks some. This table holds approximately 160,000 clones, about 65% found once. Germline-derived CDR1 and CDR2 are SGHTA and FQGNSA. Trimming shortened V by 1 base and J by 2 bases, and 5 bases separated the two germline ends. The CDR3 is 13 residues long. The specimen was PBMCs. The sequence derives from a woman younger than 35 in good health and CMV-seropositive. The J gene is TRBJ2-5, the V gene TRBV7-2; D remains unclear. CDR3 sequence (DNA): TGTGCCAGCAGCTTAGGAGAGCAAGAGACCCAGTACTTC. Its protein product is CASSLGEQETQYF.